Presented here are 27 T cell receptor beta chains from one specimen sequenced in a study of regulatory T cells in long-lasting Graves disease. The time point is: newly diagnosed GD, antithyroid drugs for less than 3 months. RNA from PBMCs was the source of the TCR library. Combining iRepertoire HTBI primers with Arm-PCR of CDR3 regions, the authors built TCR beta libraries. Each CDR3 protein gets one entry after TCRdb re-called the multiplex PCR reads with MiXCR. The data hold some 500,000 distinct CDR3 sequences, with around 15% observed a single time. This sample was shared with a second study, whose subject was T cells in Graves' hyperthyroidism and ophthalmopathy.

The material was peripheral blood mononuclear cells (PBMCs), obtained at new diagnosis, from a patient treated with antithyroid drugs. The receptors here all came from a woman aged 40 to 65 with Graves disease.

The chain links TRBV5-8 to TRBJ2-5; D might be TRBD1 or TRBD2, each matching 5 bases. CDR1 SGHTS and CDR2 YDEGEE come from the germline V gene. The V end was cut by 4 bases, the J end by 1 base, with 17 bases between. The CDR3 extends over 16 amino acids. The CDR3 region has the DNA TGTGCCAGCAGCGAATTCATCGGGGACCTCCAAGAGACCCAGTACTTC. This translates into CASSEFIGDLQETQYF.

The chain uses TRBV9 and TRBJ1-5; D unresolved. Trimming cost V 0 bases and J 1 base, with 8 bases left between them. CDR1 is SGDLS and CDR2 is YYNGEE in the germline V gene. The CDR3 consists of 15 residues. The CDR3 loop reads CASSVDGVSNQPQHF. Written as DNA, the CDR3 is TGTGCCAGCAGCGTAGATGGGGTGAGCAATCAGCCCCAGCATTTT.

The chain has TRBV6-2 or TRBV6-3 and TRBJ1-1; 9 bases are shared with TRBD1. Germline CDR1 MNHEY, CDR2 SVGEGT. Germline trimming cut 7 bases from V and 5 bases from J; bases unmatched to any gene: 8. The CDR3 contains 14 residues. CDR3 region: CASTDRGRWTEAFF. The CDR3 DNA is TGTGCCAGCACTGACAGGGGGAGATGGACTGAAGCTTTCTTT.

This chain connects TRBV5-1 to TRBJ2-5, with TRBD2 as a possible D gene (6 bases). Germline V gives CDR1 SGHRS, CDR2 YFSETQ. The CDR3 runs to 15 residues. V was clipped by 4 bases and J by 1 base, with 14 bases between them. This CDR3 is CASSGGTAFQETQYF. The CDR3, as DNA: TGCGCCAGCAGCGGCGGGACTGCCTTCCAAGAGACCCAGTACTTC.

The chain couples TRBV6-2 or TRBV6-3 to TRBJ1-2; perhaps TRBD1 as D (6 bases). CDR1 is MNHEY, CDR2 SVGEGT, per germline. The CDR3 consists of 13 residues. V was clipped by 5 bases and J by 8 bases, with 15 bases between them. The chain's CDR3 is CASSAQGPGGYTF. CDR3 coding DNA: TGTGCCAGCAGTGCACAGGGTCCGGGGGGCTACACCTTC.

The CDR3 region has the DNA TGTGCCAGCAGCCCTCGGGACAGGGGGCGATCCACTGAAGCTTTCTTT. This translates into CASSPRDRGRSTEAFF. This sequence joins TRBV5-8 and TRBJ1-1; the match to TRBD1 covers 12 bases. This CDR3 region has 16 residues. Unmatched junction bases numbered 8, after V lost 4 bases and J lost 4 bases. Looked up from germline, CDR1 is SGHTS and CDR2 is YDEGEE.

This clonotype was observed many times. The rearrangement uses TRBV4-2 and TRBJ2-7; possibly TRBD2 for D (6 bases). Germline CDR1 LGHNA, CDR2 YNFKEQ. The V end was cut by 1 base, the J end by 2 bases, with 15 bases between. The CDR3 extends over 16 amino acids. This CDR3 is CASSQVASETTYEQYF. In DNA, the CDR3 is TGTGCCAGCAGCCAAGTGGCTAGCGAAACCACCTACGAGCAGTACTTC.

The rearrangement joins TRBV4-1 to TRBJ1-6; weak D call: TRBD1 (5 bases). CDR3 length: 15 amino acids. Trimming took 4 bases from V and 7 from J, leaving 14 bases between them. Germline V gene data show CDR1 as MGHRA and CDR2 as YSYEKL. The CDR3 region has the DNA TGCGCCAGCAGCCCACGGAGGGGTCTAAATTCACCCCTCCACTTT. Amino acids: CASSPRRGLNSPLHF.

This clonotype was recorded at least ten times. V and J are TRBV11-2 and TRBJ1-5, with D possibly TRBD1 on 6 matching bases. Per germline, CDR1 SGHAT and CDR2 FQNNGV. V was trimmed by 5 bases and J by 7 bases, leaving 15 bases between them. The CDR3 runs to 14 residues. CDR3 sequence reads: CASSNPGAAQPQHF. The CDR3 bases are TGTGCCAGCAGCAACCCAGGGGCTGCACAGCCCCAGCATTTT.

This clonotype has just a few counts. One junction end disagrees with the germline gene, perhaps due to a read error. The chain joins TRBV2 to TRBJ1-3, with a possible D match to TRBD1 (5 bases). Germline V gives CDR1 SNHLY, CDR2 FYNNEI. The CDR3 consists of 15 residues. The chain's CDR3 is CASSERGVGGNTTYF. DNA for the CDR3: TGTGCCAGCAGTGAACGGGGGGTGGGAGGAAACACCACATATTTT.

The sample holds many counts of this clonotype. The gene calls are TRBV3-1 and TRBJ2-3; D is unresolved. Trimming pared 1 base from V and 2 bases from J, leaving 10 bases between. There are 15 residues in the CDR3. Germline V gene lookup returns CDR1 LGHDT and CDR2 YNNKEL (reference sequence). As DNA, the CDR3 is TGTGCCAGCAGCCAAGTCGGCCATAACACAGATACGCAGTATTTT. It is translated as CASSQVGHNTDTQYF.

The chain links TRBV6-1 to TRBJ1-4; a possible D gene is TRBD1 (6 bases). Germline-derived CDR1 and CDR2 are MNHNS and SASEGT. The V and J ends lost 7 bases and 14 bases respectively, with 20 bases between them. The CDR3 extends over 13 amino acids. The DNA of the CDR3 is TGTGCCAGCATTGGGGGGGGCGCGTCAAGTCTGTTTTTT. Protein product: CASIGGGASSLFF.

Here the CDR3 reads CASSPHGLAQGEQFF. The CDR3 nucleotides read TGTGCCAGCAGCCCGCACGGACTAGCCCAGGGGGAGCAGTTCTTC. The genes are TRBV7-3 and TRBJ2-1, with 8 bases that match TRBD2. The CDR3 extends over 15 amino acids. V shed 5 bases and J 10 bases; nucleotides not matched to a gene: 13. The germline gives CDR1 SGHTA, CDR2 FQGTGA.

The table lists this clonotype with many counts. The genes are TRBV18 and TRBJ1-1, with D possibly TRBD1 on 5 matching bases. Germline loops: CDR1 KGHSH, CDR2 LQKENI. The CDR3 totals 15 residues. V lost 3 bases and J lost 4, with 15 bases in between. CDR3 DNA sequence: TGTGCCAGCTCACCCATTGGGAAGGGGCCCACTGAAGCTTTCTTT. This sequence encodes CASSPIGKGPTEAFF.

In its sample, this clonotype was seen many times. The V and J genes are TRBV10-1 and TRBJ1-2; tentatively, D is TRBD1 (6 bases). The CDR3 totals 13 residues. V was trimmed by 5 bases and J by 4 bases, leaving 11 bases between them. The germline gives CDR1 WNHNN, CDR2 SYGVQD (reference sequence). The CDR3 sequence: CASSTTGSYGYTF. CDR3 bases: TGCGCCAGCAGTACGACAGGCTCCTATGGCTACACCTTC.

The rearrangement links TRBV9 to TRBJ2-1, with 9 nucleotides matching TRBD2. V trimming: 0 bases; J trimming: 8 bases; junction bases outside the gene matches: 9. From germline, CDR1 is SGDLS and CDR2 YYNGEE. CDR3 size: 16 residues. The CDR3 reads CASSVGGASGAHEQFF. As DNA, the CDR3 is TGTGCCAGCAGCGTAGGAGGGGCTAGCGGGGCCCATGAGCAGTTCTTC.

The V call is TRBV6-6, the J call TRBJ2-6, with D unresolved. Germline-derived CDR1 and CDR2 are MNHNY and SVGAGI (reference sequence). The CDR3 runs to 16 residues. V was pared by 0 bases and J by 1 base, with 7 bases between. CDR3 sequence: CASSYSGLSGANVLTF. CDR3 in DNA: TGTGCCAGCAGTTACTCGGGTTTATCTGGGGCCAACGTCCTGACTTTC.

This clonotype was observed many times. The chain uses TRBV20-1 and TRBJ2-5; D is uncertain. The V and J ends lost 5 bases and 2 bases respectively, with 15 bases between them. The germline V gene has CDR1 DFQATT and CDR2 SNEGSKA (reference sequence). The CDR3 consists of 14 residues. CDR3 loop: CSAGTLEKQETQYF. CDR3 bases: TGCAGTGCTGGTACTCTTGAGAAGCAAGAGACCCAGTACTTC.

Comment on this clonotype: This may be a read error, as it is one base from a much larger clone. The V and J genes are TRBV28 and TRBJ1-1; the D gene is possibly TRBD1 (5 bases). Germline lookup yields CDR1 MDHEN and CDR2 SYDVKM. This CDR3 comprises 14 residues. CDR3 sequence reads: CASSLWGGNTGAFF. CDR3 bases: TGTGCCAGCAGTTTATGGGGGGGAAACACTGGAGCTTTCTTT.

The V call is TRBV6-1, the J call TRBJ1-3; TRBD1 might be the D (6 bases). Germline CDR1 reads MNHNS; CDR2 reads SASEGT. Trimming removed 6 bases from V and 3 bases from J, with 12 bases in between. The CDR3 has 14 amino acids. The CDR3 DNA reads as TGTGCCAGCAGATTGGACAGCCGTGGAAACACCATATATTTT. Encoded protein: CASRLDSRGNTIYF.

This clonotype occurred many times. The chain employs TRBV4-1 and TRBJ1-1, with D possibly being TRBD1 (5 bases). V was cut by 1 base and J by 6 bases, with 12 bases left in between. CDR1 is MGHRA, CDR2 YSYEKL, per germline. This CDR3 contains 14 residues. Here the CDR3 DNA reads TGCGCCAGCAGCCAAGCTCACGAGGGGTCTGAAGCTTTCTTT. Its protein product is CASSQAHEGSEAFF.

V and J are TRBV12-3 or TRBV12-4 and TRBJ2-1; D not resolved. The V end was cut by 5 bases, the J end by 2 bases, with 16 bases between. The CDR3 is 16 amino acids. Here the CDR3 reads CASSRTPPSPYNEQFF. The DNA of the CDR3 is TGTGCCAGCAGTAGGACCCCCCCTAGTCCCTACAATGAGCAGTTCTTC.

In nucleotides, the CDR3 is TGCAGTGCTTTCGAGAGGATGAACACTGAAGCTTTCTTT. Amino acids: CSAFERMNTEAFF. The genes are TRBV20-1 and TRBJ1-1; the D is unclear. Trimming left V 5 bases short and J 0 bases short, with 10 bases between. Germline assignment: CDR1 DFQATT and CDR2 SNEGSKA (reference sequence). This CDR3 has 13 residues.

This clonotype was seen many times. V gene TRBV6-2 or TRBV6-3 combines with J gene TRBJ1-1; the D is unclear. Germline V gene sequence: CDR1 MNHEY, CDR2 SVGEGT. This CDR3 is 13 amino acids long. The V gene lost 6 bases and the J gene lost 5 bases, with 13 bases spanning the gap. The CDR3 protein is CASSPRVATEAFF. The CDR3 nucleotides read TGTGCCAGCAGCCCAAGGGTTGCGACTGAAGCTTTCTTT.

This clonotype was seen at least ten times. DNA of the CDR3: TGTGCCAGCAGCTTGTTTAATAGCAGGGGAGTAGATACGCAGTATTTT. Its translation: CASSLFNSRGVDTQYF. The rearrangement uses TRBV11-2 and TRBJ2-3; a possible D gene is TRBD1 (6 bases). The germline V gene encodes CDR1 SGHAT and CDR2 FQNNGV. V was shortened by 3 bases and J by 5 bases, with 18 bases between the two germline ends. The CDR3 is 16 residues long.

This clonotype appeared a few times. The CDR3 loop reads CASSPFQSTDTQYF. In DNA form, the CDR3 reads TGTGCCAGCAGTCCGTTTCAATCAACAGATACGCAGTATTTT. V and J are TRBV28 and TRBJ2-3; D unclear. Germline V gene data show CDR1 as MDHEN and CDR2 as SYDVKM. Trimming removed 5 bases at V and 3 bases at J, with 12 bases between. There are 14 residues in the CDR3.

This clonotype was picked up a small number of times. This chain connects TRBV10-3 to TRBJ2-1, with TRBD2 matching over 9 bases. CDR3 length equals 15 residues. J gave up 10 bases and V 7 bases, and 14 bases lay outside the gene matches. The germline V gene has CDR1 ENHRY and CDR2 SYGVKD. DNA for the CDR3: TGTGCCATCACTCAGGCTAGCGGGGCTCCTGGGGAGCAGTTCTTC. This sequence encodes CAITQASGAPGEQFF.